Listed below are T cell receptor beta chains from one sample, sequenced in a study of cytomegalovirus exposure and HLA in healthy donors. Some clones are missing from TCRdb's copy, which holds only in-frame ones; the method was immunoSEQ multiplex PCR. The sample holds 140,000 or so clones, 80% seen once. Material: PBMCs. These receptor sequences come from a man aged 40-55 years in good health and CMV-seronegative. CDR3s include the opening cysteine and the closing phenylalanine or tryptophan. A D gene is named only where the DNA matches it firmly. A row's size may be missing; if present it is once, few, many or a size class.

j_call,clone_size,cdr3_length,v_call,d_call,cdr3_nt,cdr3_aa
TRBJ1-6,.,15,TRBV11-2,.,TGTGCCAGCAGCAGCCCAAGGGAGCGGAATTCACCCCTCCACTTT,CASSSPRERNSPLHF
TRBJ2-7,.,13,TRBV18,TRBD1,TGTGCCAGCTCCCGACAGGGGTTATACGAGCAGTACTTC,CASSRQGLYEQYF
TRBJ1-2,.,15,TRBV4-1,.,TGCGCCAGCAGCCAAGTCCCCCAGGCTAACTATGGCTACACCTTC,CASSQVPQANYGYTF
TRBJ2-3,.,14,TRBV19,.,TGTGCCAGTAAGGACTCGTCTAGCACAGATACGCAGTATTTT,CASKDSSSTDTQYF
TRBJ1-1,.,13,TRBV19,.,TGTGCCAGTAGGGTAGATGGGGGGACTGAAGCTTTCTTT,CASRVDGGTEAFF
TRBJ2-7,.,15,TRBV2,TRBD1,TGTGCCAGCAGGAAACGGACAGGGAACGATAGCGAGCAGTACTTC,CASRKRTGNDSEQYF
TRBJ1-2,.,14,TRBV5-1,TRBD1,TGCGCCAGCAGCTTGGAGGGGGCGCTCAAGGGCTACACCTTC,CASSLEGALKGYTF
TRBJ1-5,.,16,TRBV21-1,.,TGTGCCAGCAGCAGACAGGAAAGTTATAGCAATCAGCCCCAGCATTTT,CASSRQESYSNQPQHF
TRBJ2-3,once,22,TRBV30,TRBD2,TGTGCCTGGAGTGTACAAGTCAGCGGGACTAGCGGGGGGAAACCCTCCAAGTTGGGGCAGTATTTT,CAWSVQVSGTSGGKPSKLGQYF
TRBJ2-5,.,20,TRBV6-1,TRBD2,TGTGCCAGCAGTGAAGCGCTTTCGATAATAGCGGGCACTTTGCGGGAGACCCAGTACTTC,CASSEALSIIAGTLRETQYF
TRBJ1-4,.,14,TRBV6-6,.,TGTGCCAGCAGTAGCGGACCTCCGGATGAAAAACTGTTTTTT,CASSSGPPDEKLFF
TRBJ1-1,.,15,TRBV2,.,TGTGCCAGCAGGGGACACATTATCATGAACACTGAAGCTTTCTTT,CASRGHIIMNTEAFF
TRBJ2-6,once,18,TRBV5-4,TRBD1,TGTGCCAGCAGCCCGGCGGGGACAGGGGGCACTGGGGCCAACGTCCTGACTTTC,CASSPAGTGGTGANVLTF
TRBJ2-5,few,16,TRBV28,TRBD2,TGTGCCAGCAGTCGACCCCAGGGGACTAGCACGGAGACCCAGTACTTC,CASSRPQGTSTETQYF
TRBJ1-6,.,13,TRBV2,.,TGTGCCAGCAGTAAGGACAGTTGGTCACCCCTCCACTTT,CASSKDSWSPLHF
TRBJ1-1,.,15,TRBV7-9,TRBD1,TGTGCCAGCAGAGGGGGACAGGGGCCCAACACTGAAGCTTTCTTT,CASRGGQGPNTEAFF
TRBJ1-2,.,12,TRBV6-1,.,TGTGCCAGGGGGGGGCTGCTCTATGGCTACACCTTC,CARGGLLYGYTF
TRBJ1-1,once,14,TRBV6-5,.,TGTGCCAGCAGCCGACAGTCAGCCATCGCTGAAGCTTTCTTT,CASSRQSAIAEAFF
TRBJ1-1,.,15,TRBV28,TRBD1,TGTGCCAGCAGTTTCGACAGGGGGCAGAACACTGAAGCTTTCTTT,CASSFDRGQNTEAFF
TRBJ2-5,.,15,TRBV6-1,TRBD2,TGTGCCAGCAGTATCCACGGACTAGGCTCCGAGACCCAGTACTTC,CASSIHGLGSETQYF
TRBJ2-5,once,15,TRBV18,.,TGTGCCAGCTCACCCCTACAGGGAAACCAAGAGACCCAGTACTTC,CASSPLQGNQETQYF
TRBJ2-7,.,13,TRBV28,TRBD1,TGTGCCAGCCTGACAGGGAGCTCCTACGAGCAGTACTTC,CASLTGSSYEQYF
TRBJ1-2,.,17,TRBV21-1,.,TGTGCCAGCAGCCTCGGACAGGGGACTCATTCTGCGTATGGCTACACCTTC,CASSLGQGTHSAYGYTF
TRBJ1-1,.,16,TRBV18,TRBD1,TGTGCCAGCTCACCTTATCGACAGGGAGCGAACACTGAAGCTTTCTTT,CASSPYRQGANTEAFF
TRBJ2-7,.,13,TRBV7-2,TRBD2,TGTGCCAGCAGCACCAGGACTAGCGGCGAGCAGTACTTC,CASSTRTSGEQYF
TRBJ1-1,few,15,TRBV25-1,.,TGTGCCAGCAGTGAAGGGAGGGGGGCGGACACTGAAGCTTTCTTT,CASSEGRGADTEAFF
TRBJ2-1,.,14,TRBV25-1,TRBD2,TGTGCCAGCATCCGCGGGGGGGCCACTAATGGGCAGTTCTTC,CASIRGGATNGQFF
TRBJ2-7,.,13,TRBV9,.,TGTGCCAGCAGCCCCCCAGTGAGGGACGAGCAGTACTTC,CASSPPVRDEQYF
TRBJ1-5,.,15,TRBV18,.,TGTGCCAGCTCACCTCTACAGAATAGCAATCAGCCCCAGCATTTT,CASSPLQNSNQPQHF
TRBJ1-1,.,14,TRBV30,.,TGTGCCTGGAGTCCCCGGGGGTGGAACACTGAAGCTTTCTTT,CAWSPRGWNTEAFF
TRBJ1-1,.,15,TRBV7-9,TRBD1,TGTGCCAGCAGCGCGTCCCGGGACAGGGTGGTGGGAGCTTTCTTT,CASSASRDRVVGAFF
TRBJ2-2,.,16,TRBV5-1,.,TGCGCCAGCAGCTTGGAAGGGGGTGGCTGGACCGGGGAGCTGTTTTTT,CASSLEGGGWTGELFF
TRBJ2-5,.,15,TRBV7-2,TRBD2,TGTGCCAGCAGCTTAAGTGCGGGGGGGAGGGAGACCCAGTACTTC,CASSLSAGGRETQYF
TRBJ1-4,.,14,TRBV7-8,TRBD1,TGTGCCAGCAGCTCCCGGGACAGTAATGAAAAACTGTTTTTT,CASSSRDSNEKLFF
TRBJ1-2,.,16,TRBV7-2,TRBD1,TGTGCCAGCAGCACGGACAGGGCCGCTACCAACTATGGCTACACCTTC,CASSTDRAATNYGYTF
TRBJ1-2,.,11,TRBV20-1,.,TGCAGTGCTAGTATCAGCTATGGCTACACCTTC,CSASISYGYTF
TRBJ1-1,.,14,TRBV19,.,TGTGCCAGTAGTATTATCAACAGGGACACTGAAGCTTTCTTT,CASSIINRDTEAFF
TRBJ1-1,.,14,TRBV13,TRBD1,TGTGCCAGCAGCTTAGGGGTCGGACAGGTCGGGGCTTTCTTT,CASSLGVGQVGAFF
TRBJ1-4,.,15,TRBV7-9,.,TGTGCCAGCAGCTTAGCAGCTGTTCCAAATGAAAAACTGTTTTTT,CASSLAAVPNEKLFF
TRBJ2-2,.,17,TRBV9,TRBD2,TGTGCCAGCAGCGTAGATATTAGCGGGAGGATCCCCGGGGAGCTGTTTTTT,CASSVDISGRIPGELFF
TRBJ1-6,.,13,TRBV9,.,TGTGCCAGCAGCCCGAACCCAGGATCACCCCTCCACTTT,CASSPNPGSPLHF
TRBJ1-4,.,13,TRBV6-1,.,TGTGCCAGCTCTTCGACGGGGAGCGAAAAACTGTTTTTT,CASSSTGSEKLFF